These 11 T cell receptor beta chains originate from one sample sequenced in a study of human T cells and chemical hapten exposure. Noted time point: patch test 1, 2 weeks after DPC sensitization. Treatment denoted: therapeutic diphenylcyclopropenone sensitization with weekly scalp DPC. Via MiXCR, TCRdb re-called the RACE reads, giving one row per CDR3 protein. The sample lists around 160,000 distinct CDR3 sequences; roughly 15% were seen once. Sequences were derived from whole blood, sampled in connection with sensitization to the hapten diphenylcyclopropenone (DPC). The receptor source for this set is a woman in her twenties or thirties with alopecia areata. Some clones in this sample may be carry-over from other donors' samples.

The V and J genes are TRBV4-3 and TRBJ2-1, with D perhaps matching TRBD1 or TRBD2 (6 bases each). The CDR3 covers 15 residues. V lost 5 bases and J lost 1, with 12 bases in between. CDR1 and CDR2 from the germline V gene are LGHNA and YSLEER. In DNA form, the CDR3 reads TGCGCCAGCAGCTCCTGGAGGGGGTCCTACAATGAGCAGTTCTTC. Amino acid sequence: CASSSWRGSYNEQFF.

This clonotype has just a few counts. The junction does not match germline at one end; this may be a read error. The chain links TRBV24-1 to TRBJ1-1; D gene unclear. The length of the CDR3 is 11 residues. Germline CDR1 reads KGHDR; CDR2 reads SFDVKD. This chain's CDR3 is CATSDLGRLIF. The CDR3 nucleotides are TGTGCCACCAGTGATTTGGGGAGGTTGATCTTT.

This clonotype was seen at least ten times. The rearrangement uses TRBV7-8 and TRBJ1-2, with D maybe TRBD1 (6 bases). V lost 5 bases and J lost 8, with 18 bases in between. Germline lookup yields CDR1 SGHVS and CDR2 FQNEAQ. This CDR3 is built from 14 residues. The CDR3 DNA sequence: TGTGCCAGCAGCACCCAGGGGCTCCTGGGGGGCTACACCTTC. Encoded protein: CASSTQGLLGGYTF.

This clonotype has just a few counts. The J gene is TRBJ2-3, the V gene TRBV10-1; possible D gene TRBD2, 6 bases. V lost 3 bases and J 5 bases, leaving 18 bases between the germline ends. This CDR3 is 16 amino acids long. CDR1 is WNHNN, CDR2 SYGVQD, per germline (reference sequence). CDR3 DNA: TGCGCCAGCAGTGAACCATCGCGGGATGGTAAAGATACGCAGTATTTT. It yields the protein CASSEPSRDGKDTQYF.

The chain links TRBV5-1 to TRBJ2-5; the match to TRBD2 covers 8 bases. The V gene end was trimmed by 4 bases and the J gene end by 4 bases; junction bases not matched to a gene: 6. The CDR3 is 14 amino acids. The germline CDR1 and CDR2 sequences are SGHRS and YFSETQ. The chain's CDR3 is CASSPGTSVETQYF. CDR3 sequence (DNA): TGCGCCAGCAGCCCCGGGACTAGTGTAGAGACCCAGTACTTC.

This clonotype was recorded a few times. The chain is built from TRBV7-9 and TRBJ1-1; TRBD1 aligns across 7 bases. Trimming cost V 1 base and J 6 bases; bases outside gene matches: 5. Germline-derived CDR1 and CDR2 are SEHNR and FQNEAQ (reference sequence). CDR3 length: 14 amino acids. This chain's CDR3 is CASSLDGTAAEAFF. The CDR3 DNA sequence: TGTGCCAGCAGCTTAGACGGGACAGCTGCTGAAGCTTTCTTT.

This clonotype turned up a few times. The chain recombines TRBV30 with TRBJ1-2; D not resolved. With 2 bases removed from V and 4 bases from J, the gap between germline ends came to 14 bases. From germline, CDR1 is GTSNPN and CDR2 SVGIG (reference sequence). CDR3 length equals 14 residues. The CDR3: CAWSMGQSVYGYTF. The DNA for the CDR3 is TGTGCCTGGAGTATGGGTCAGTCGGTCTATGGCTACACCTTC.

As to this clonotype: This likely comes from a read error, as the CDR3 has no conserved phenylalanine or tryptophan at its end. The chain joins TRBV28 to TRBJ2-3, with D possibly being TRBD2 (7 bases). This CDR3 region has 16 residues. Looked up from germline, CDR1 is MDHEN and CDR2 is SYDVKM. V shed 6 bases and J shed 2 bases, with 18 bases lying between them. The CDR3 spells CASSPDAGGHTDTQYL. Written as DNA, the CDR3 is TGTGCCAGCAGCCCAGATGCCGGGGGGCACACAGATACGCAGTATTTA.

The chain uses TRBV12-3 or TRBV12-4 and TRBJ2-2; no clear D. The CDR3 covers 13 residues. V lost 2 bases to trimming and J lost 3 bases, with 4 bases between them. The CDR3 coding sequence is TGTGCCAGCAGTTTATTTCACACCGGGGAGCTGTTTTTT. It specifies CASSLFHTGELFF.

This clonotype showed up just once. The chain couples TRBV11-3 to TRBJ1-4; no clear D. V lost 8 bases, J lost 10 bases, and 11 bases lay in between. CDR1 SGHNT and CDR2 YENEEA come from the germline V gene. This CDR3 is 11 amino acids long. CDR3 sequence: CASARGGKLFF. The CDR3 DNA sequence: TGTGCCAGCGCACGGGGAGGAAAACTGTTTTTT. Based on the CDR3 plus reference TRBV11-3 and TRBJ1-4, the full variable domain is EAGVVQSPRYKIIEKKQPVAFWCNPISGHNTLYWYLQNLGQGPELLIRYENEEAVDDSQLPKDRFSAERLKGVDSTLKIQPAELGDSAVYLCASARGGKLFFGSGTQLSVL.

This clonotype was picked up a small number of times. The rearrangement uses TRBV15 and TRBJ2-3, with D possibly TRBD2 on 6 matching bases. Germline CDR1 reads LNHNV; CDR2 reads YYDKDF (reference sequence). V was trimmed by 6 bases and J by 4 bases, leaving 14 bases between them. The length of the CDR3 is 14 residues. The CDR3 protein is CATRTGGTPDTQYF. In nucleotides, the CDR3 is TGTGCCACCAGGACTGGAGGGACCCCAGATACGCAGTATTTT.